The 21 T cell receptor beta chains reported below all come from one sample, sequenced in a study of blood T cell repertoires in COVID-19. Produced via immunoSEQ multiplex PCR; TCRdb's table is partial and in-frame only. The sample includes 150,000 to 200,000 clones, 84% of them seen just once. Sequenced input: peripheral blood. The receptor source for this set is a human donor in a cohort sampled during active COVID-19.

The CDR3 spells CSAQFPGPYFYGYTF. The CDR3 DNA follows: TGCAGCGCCCAGTTTCCGGGTCCTTATTTCTATGGCTACACCTTC. The chain has TRBV29-1 and TRBJ1-2; D is unresolved. V lost 7 bases to trimming and J lost 4 bases, with 22 bases between them. CDR3 size: 15 residues. Germline V gives CDR1 SQVTM, CDR2 ANQGSEA.

This clone has a handful of counts. The chain links TRBV9 to TRBJ1-3; 7 bases agree with TRBD1. CDR3 length: 15 residues. Looked up from germline, CDR1 is SGDLS and CDR2 is YYNGEE. After removal of 3 bases from V and 0 bases from J, the junction contained 3 bases not matched to a gene. The CDR3 sequence is CASSATGSSGNTIYF. CDR3 coding DNA: TGTGCCAGCAGCGCGACAGGGTCCTCTGGAAACACCATATATTTT. Variable domain in full (rest from reference TRBV9 and TRBJ1-3): DSGVTQTPKHLITATGQRVTLRCSPRSGDLSVYWYQQSLDQGLQFLIQYYNGEERAKGNILERFSAQQFPDLHSELNLSSLELGDSALYFCASSATGSSGNTIYFGEGSWLTVV.

The V and J genes are TRBV3-1 (or the pseudogene TRBV3-2) and TRBJ2-7; D is unresolved. CDR3 length equals 15 residues. Trimming removed 5 bases from V and 3 bases from J, with 17 bases in between. The germline CDR1 and CDR2 sequences are LGHDT and YNNKEL (reference sequence). The CDR3 bases are TGTGCCAGCAGCGGCGTAATTGAGACAAGCTACGAGCAGTACTTC. It encodes CASSGVIETSYEQYF.

This rearrangement joins TRBV27 to TRBJ2-7; D gene ambiguous. V lost 5 bases and J lost 7, with 21 bases in between. The CDR3 consists of 15 residues. The germline CDR1 and CDR2 sequences are MNHEY and SMNVEV (reference sequence). Written as DNA, the CDR3 is TGTGCCAGCAGTCGGGTGAGTGCCCTACTTCGAGAGCAGTACTTC. It codes for CASSRVSALLREQYF.

The CDR3 sequence is CASSESLAGDNEQFF. CDR3 coding DNA: TGCGCCAGCAGTGAGTCTCTAGCGGGGGACAATGAGCAGTTCTTC. The chain employs TRBV10-1 and TRBJ2-1; 10 bases line up with TRBD2. CDR1 and CDR2 (germline): WNHNN, SYGVQD (reference sequence). This CDR3 has 15 residues. Trimming took 0 bases from V and 5 from J; bases not matched to a gene: 1.

The chain carries TRBV5-1 and TRBJ1-6, with 9 bases fitting TRBD1. This CDR3 contains 14 residues. Trimming removed 4 bases from V and 10 bases from J; junction bases left unmatched: 6. CDR1 is SGHRS and CDR2 is YFSETQ in the germline V gene. DNA for the CDR3: TGCGCCAGCAGCCCGGACAGGGGTAGGTCACCCCTCCACTTT. Protein: CASSPDRGRSPLHF.

The rearrangement joins TRBV3-1 (or the pseudogene TRBV3-2) to TRBJ2-2, with D perhaps matching TRBD2 (5 bases). Per the germline V gene, CDR1 is LGHDT and CDR2 is YNNKEL (reference sequence). CDR3 size: 15 residues. The V and J ends lost 1 base and 4 bases respectively, with 10 bases between them. For the CDR3, the DNA is TGTGCCAGCAGCCAAGGGGTAGCGAGCACCGGGGAGCTGTTTTTT. It translates to CASSQGVASTGELFF.

The CDR3 here is CASSYSGQPGNEQFF. The CDR3 bases are TGTGCCAGCAGTTACTCAGGACAGCCCGGGAATGAGCAGTTCTTC. The chain links TRBV6-5 to TRBJ2-1; TRBD1 might be the D (6 bases). The CDR3 is made up of 15 amino acids. Per germline, CDR1 MNHEY and CDR2 SVGAGI. V was pared by 0 bases and J by 7 bases, with 13 bases between.

This chain connects TRBV12-3 or TRBV12-4 to TRBJ1-2; D is unresolved. The length of the CDR3 is 13 residues. Trimming removed 8 bases at V and 7 bases at J, with 17 bases between. CDR3 loop: CASSAAGLIGYTF. The CDR3, as DNA: TGTGCCAGCTCCGCCGCCGGGTTGATTGGCTACACCTTC.

This clone has a single count. V gene TRBV7-2 combines with J gene TRBJ2-5, with D perhaps matching TRBD2 (5 bases). This CDR3 comprises 14 residues. V was cut by 4 bases and J by 2 bases, with 11 bases left in between. Germline loops: CDR1 SGHTA, CDR2 FQGNSA. The CDR3 DNA sequence: TGTGCCAGCAGCTCCCGCCGAGGGCAAGAGACCCAGTACTTC. This sequence encodes CASSSRRGQETQYF. Full variable domain (remainder filled in from reference TRBV7-2 and TRBJ2-5): GAGVSQSPSNKVTEKGKDVELRCDPISGHTALYWYRQSLGQGLEFLIYFQGNSAPDKSGLPSDRFSAERTGGSVSTLTIQRTQQEDSAVYLCASSSRRGQETQYFGPGTRLLVL.

The rearrangement uses TRBV6-5 and TRBJ1-6, with 8 bases lining up with TRBD1. The CDR3 length is 15 residues. Unmatched junction bases numbered 3, after V lost 0 bases and J lost 8 bases. Germline values: CDR1 MNHEY, CDR2 SVGAGI. The CDR3 loop reads CASSYSGTGYSPLHF. Here the CDR3 DNA reads TGTGCCAGCAGTTACTCGGGGACAGGATATTCACCCCTCCACTTT.

The chain joins TRBV2 to TRBJ2-1; 9 bases line up with TRBD1. V was pared by 7 bases and J by 7 bases, with 2 bases of the junction left unmatched. CDR1 is SNHLY and CDR2 is FYNNEI in the germline V gene. CDR3 length equals 12 residues. The CDR3 bases are TGTGCCAGCACCGGGACAGGGAATGAGCAGTTCTTC. Translated: CASTGTGNEQFF.

The chain links TRBV11-2 to TRBJ2-7; unclear D gene. The length of the CDR3 is 14 residues. Germline CDR1 is SGHAT and CDR2 is FQNNGV. Trimming took 1 base from V and 2 from J, leaving 9 bases between them. CDR3: CASSLGTVTYEQYF. The CDR3 DNA reads as TGTGCCAGCAGCTTAGGAACAGTAACCTACGAGCAGTACTTC. Based on the CDR3 plus reference TRBV11-2 and TRBJ2-7, the full variable domain is EAGVAQSPRYKIIEKRQSVAFWCNPISGHATLYWYQQILGQGPKLLIQFQNNGVVDDSQLPKDRFSAERLKGVDSTLKIQPAKLEDSAVYLCASSLGTVTYEQYFGPGTRLTVT.

The chain couples TRBV29-1 to TRBJ2-7; D perhaps matches TRBD1 (6 bases). V lost 8 bases, J lost 2 bases, and 16 bases lay in between. The germline gives CDR1 SQVTM, CDR2 ANQGSEA. CDR3 length: 13 amino acids. CDR3 in DNA: TGCAGCCCAAAGACCGGGGACACCTACGAGCAGTACTTC. Translation gives CSPKTGDTYEQYF.

The J gene is TRBJ1-6, the V gene TRBV9; 8 nucleotides line up with TRBD1. This CDR3 contains 15 residues. Germline assignment: CDR1 SGDLS and CDR2 YYNGEE. V gave up 4 bases and J gave up 7 bases; unmatched junction bases: 7. The CDR3 DNA is TGTGCCAGCAGCCCCAGACAGGGGCCCAATTCACCCCTCCACTTT. Its translation is CASSPRQGPNSPLHF.

In its sample, this clone was seen a few times. The chain links TRBV3-1 (or the pseudogene TRBV3-2) to TRBJ1-1, with TRBD1 as a possible D gene (5 bases). This CDR3 has 14 amino acids. V was shortened by 4 bases and J by 6 bases, with 15 bases between the two germline ends. Per the germline V gene, CDR1 is LGHDT and CDR2 is YNNKEL (reference sequence). The CDR3 nucleotides read TGTGCCAGCAGCCCGGTCGGGGGTAATGCTGAAGCTTTCTTT. It yields the protein CASSPVGGNAEAFF.

The rearrangement uses TRBV19 and TRBJ2-1; D is perhaps TRBD1 (6 bases). V lost 4 bases to trimming and J lost 9 bases, with 13 bases between them. CDR1 LNHDA and CDR2 SQIVND come from the germline V gene (reference sequence). CDR3 length: 13 residues. The CDR3 loop is CASSRYREGEQFF. CDR3 coding DNA: TGTGCCAGTAGTAGGTACAGGGAAGGTGAGCAGTTCTTC.

The V and J genes are TRBV6-5 and TRBJ2-7; perhaps TRBD2 as D (6 bases). V lost 10 bases, J lost 5 bases, and 12 bases lay in between. Germline-derived CDR1 and CDR2 are MNHEY and SVGAGI. This CDR3 region has 11 residues. CDR3 nucleotide sequence: TGTGCCACCCGTCGGGGGAACGAGCAGTACTTC. This encodes CATRRGNEQYF.

CDR3 loop: CASSQTVGSTDTQYF. DNA for the CDR3: TGTGCCAGCAGCCAAACGGTCGGTAGCACAGATACGCAGTATTTT. The chain joins TRBV3-1 (or the pseudogene TRBV3-2) to TRBJ2-3, with D unresolved. CDR3 size: 15 residues. CDR1 is LGHDT and CDR2 is YNNKEL in the germline V gene (reference sequence). The germline V and J ends were trimmed by 2 bases and 0 bases, with 9 bases remaining between them.

V usage is TRBV7-7 and J usage is TRBJ2-5; 7 nucleotides align to TRBD1. Germline V lookup: CDR1 SSHAT, CDR2 FNYEAQ (reference sequence). There are 14 residues in the CDR3. Losses at the gene ends were 4 bases for V and 4 bases for J; bases not matched to a gene: 6. The DNA of the CDR3 is TGTGCCAGCAGCTCAAGGGGGCTTGGAGAGACCCAGTACTTC. Residues: CASSSRGLGETQYF.

The chain combines TRBV4-1 with TRBJ1-6, with a possible D match to TRBD1 (5 bases). V shed 0 bases and J shed 7 bases, with 10 bases lying between them. CDR3 length equals 15 residues. Germline CDR1 and CDR2: MGHRA and YSYEKL. This chain's CDR3 is CASSQEPGLNSPLHF. The CDR3 DNA is TGCGCCAGCAGCCAAGAGCCGGGACTCAATTCACCCCTCCACTTT.